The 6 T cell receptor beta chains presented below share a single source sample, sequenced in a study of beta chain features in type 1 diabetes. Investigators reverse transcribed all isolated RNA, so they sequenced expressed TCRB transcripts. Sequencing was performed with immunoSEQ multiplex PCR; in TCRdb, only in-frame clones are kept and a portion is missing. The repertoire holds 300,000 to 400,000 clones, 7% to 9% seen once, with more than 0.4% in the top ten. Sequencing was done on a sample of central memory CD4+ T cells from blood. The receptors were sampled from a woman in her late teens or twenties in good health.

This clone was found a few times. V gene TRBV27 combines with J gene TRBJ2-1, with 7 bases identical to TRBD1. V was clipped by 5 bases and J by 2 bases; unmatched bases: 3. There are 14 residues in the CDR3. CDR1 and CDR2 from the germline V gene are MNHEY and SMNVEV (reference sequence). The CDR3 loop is CASSLTGAYNEQFF. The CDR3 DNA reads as TGTGCCAGCAGTCTTACAGGGGCCTACAATGAGCAGTTCTTC.

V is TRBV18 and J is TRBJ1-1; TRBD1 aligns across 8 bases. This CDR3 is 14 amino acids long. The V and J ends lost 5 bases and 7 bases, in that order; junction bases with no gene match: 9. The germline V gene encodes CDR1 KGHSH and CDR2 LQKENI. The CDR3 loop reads CASSSSGGYLEAFF. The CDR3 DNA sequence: TGTGCCAGCTCAAGTTCAGGGGGCTATCTTGAAGCTTTCTTT.

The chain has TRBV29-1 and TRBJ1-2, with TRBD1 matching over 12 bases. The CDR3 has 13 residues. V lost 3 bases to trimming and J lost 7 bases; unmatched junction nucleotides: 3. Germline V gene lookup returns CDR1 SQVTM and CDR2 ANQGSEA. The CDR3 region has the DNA TGCAGCGTTGATGGGGACAGGGGGCCTGGCTACACCTTC. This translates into CSVDGDRGPGYTF.

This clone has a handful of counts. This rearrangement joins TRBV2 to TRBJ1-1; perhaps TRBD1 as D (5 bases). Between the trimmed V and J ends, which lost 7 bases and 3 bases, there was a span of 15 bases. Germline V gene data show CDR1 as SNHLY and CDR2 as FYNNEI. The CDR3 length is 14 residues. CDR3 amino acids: CASTLGTMDTEAFF. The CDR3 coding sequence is TGTGCCAGCACCCTCGGGACGATGGACACTGAAGCTTTCTTT.

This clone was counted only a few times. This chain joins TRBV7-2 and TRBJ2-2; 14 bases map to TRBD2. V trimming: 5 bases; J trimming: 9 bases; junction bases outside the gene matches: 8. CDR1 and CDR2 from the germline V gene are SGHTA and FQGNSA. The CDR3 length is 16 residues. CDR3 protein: CASSPPGLAGVRELFF. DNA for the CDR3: TGTGCCAGCAGCCCGCCGGGACTAGCGGGAGTTCGGGAGCTGTTTTTT. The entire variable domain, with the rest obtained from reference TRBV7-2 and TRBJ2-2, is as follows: GAGVSQSPSNKVTEKGKDVELRCDPISGHTALYWYRQSLGQGLEFLIYFQGNSAPDKSGLPSDRFSAERTGGSVSTLTIQRTQQEDSAVYLCASSPPGLAGVRELFFGEGSRLTVL.

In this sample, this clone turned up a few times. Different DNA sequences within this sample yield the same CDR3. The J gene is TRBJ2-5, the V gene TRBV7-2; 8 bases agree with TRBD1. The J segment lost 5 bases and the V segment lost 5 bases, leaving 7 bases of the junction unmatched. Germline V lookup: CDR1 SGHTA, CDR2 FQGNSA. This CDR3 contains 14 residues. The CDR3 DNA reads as TGTGCCAGCAGCCCGAGGACAGGGTTGGAGACCCAGTACTTC. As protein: CASSPRTGLETQYF.